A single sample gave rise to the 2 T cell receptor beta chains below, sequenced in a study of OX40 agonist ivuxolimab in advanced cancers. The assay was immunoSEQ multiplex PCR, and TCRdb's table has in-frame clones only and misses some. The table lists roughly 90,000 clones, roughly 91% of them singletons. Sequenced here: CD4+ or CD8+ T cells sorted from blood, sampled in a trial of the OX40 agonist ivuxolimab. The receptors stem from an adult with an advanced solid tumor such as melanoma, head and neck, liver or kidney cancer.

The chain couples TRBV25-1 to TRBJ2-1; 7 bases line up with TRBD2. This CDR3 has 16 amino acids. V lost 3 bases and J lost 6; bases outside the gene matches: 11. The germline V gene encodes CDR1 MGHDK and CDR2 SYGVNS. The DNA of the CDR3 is TGTGCCAGCAGTGAGCAGGCGGGGGAGGGGTTCAATGAGCAGTTCTTC. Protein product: CASSEQAGEGFNEQFF.

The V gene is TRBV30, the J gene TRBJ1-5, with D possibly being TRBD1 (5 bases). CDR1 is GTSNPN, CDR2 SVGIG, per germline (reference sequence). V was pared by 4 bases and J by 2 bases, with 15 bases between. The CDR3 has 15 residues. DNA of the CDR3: TGTGCCTGGAACCTGGGGGGGGGAGGCAATCAGCCCCAGCATTTT. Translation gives CAWNLGGGGNQPQHF.